The next 11 T cell receptor beta chains were all read from a single sample in a study of shared clonotypes between healthy human individuals. Clones were read by immunoSEQ multiplex PCR, and TCRdb kept only the in-frame ones, dropping some. The sample has millions of clones, about 95% seen once; the top ten hold roughly 1.1%. It was CD45RO-negative cells, positively selected for CCR7, that made up naive CD8 cells, with terminally differentiated effector memory CD45RA+ cells excluded. The sequenced sample was naive CD8+ T cells sorted from blood. These receptors originate from a man aged 18 to 30 in good health.

The gene calls are TRBV21-1 and TRBJ1-2; no check of the table's D call, TRBD1, against the DNA was made. TRBV21-1 is designated a pseudogene. The CDR3 has 16 residues. This CDR3 is CASSNFTGTGDYGYTF. The CDR3 DNA is TGTGCCAGCAGCAACTTCACCGGGACAGGGGACTATGGCTACACCTTC.

V is TRBV7-9 and J is TRBJ2-1, with 10 bases matching TRBD1. CDR3 length: 14 amino acids. Unmatched junction bases numbered 4, after V lost 8 bases and J lost 3 bases. Germline CDR1 reads SEHNR; CDR2 reads FQNEAQ (reference sequence). In DNA form, the CDR3 reads TGTGCCAGCCTAGACAGGGGGCACTACAATGAGCAGTTCTTC. Protein: CASLDRGHYNEQFF. Looking up the rest from reference TRBV7-9 and TRBJ2-1 gives the full variable domain: DTGVSQNPRHKITKRGQNVTFRCDPISEHNRLYWYRQTLGQGPEFLTYFQNEAQLEKSRLLSDRFSAERPKGSFSTLEIQRTEQGDSAMYLCASLDRGHYNEQFFGPGTRLTVL.

For this clone: Other DNA sequences in this sample translate to the same CDR3. The chain couples TRBV9 to TRBJ2-7, with D unresolved. V was cut by 0 bases and J by 4 bases, with 8 bases left in between. The CDR3 extends over 13 amino acids. Germline lookup yields CDR1 SGDLS and CDR2 YYNGEE. CDR3: CASSVGGSYEQYF. In DNA form, the CDR3 reads TGTGCCAGCAGCGTAGGTGGCTCTTACGAGCAGTACTTC. Complete variable domain (other parts from reference TRBV9 and TRBJ2-7): DSGVTQTPKHLITATGQRVTLRCSPRSGDLSVYWYQQSLDQGLQFLIQYYNGEERAKGNILERFSAQQFPDLHSELNLSSLELGDSALYFCASSVGGSYEQYFGPGTRLTVT.

The J gene is TRBJ2-3, the V gene TRBV7-9, with 9 bases identical to TRBD2. Germline assignment: CDR1 SEHNR and CDR2 FQNEAQ (reference sequence). The CDR3 loop spans 16 amino acids. V trimming: 5 bases; J trimming: 4 bases; junction bases outside the gene matches: 10. The CDR3 loop reads CASSPRLAGIPDTQYF. Here the CDR3 DNA reads TGTGCCAGCAGCCCCCGTCTAGCGGGAATCCCAGATACGCAGTATTTT.

The J gene is TRBJ1-4, the V gene TRBV13; a weak D match, TRBD1 (6 bases). Germline V CDR1 and CDR2: PRHDT, FYEKMQ (reference sequence). The CDR3 length is 15 residues. V lost 5 bases to trimming and J lost 5 bases, with 15 bases between them. The CDR3 DNA follows: TGTGCCAGCAGCGCGATCCGGGACACCAATGAAAAACTGTTTTTT. Encoded protein: CASSAIRDTNEKLFF.

The chain recombines TRBV7-9 with TRBJ2-7; D possibly corresponds to TRBD2 (5 bases). The CDR3 loop spans 14 amino acids. V lost 5 bases to trimming and J lost 0 bases, with 11 bases between them. Germline V CDR1 and CDR2: SEHNR, FQNEAQ (reference sequence). CDR3 in amino acids: CASSPGISSYEQYF. The DNA for the CDR3 is TGTGCCAGCAGCCCCGGGATCTCCTCCTACGAGCAGTACTTC.

The chain combines TRBV7-9 with TRBJ2-3; 9 bases align to TRBD1. CDR1 SEHNR and CDR2 FQNEAQ come from the germline V gene (reference sequence). The CDR3 runs to 14 residues. Losses at the gene ends were 7 bases for V and 2 bases for J; bases not matched to a gene: 4. The DNA of the CDR3 is TGTGCCAGCATTGAACAGGGGGCCACAGATACGCAGTATTTT. Amino acid sequence: CASIEQGATDTQYF.

Points on this clone: Other DNA sequences within the sample encode an identical CDR3. This chain connects TRBV5-6 to TRBJ2-7, with 7 bases fitting TRBD2. The J segment lost 2 bases and the V segment lost 1 base, leaving 3 bases of the junction unmatched. Germline V gene data show CDR1 as SGHDT and CDR2 as YYEEEE. The CDR3 length is 14 residues. The CDR3 loop is CASSLIAGAYEQYF. The CDR3 DNA reads as TGTGCCAGCAGCTTGATCGCGGGAGCCTACGAGCAGTACTTC.

J is TRBJ1-2 and V is TRBV27, with D unclear. The length of the CDR3 is 13 residues. Germline CDR1 and CDR2: MNHEY and SMNVEV (reference sequence). The V gene lost 2 bases and the J gene lost 6 bases, with 10 bases spanning the gap. CDR3 protein: CASSLNSVDGYTF. For the CDR3, the DNA is TGTGCCAGCAGTTTAAATTCCGTGGATGGCTACACCTTC.

About this clone itself: The sample carries other DNA sequences with the same CDR3. The chain carries TRBV9 and TRBJ2-3, with no clear D. CDR1 and CDR2 from the germline V gene are SGDLS and YYNGEE. The CDR3 has 11 residues. Between the trimmed V and J ends, which lost 4 bases and 5 bases, there was a span of 5 bases. CDR3 sequence reads: CASSQGDTQYF. The DNA for the CDR3 is TGTGCCAGCAGCCAAGGAGATACGCAGTATTTT.

Points on this clone: Different DNA sequences within this sample yield the same CDR3. The chain has TRBV6-5 and TRBJ1-5; TRBD1 agrees at 7 bases. Germline values: CDR1 MNHEY, CDR2 SVGAGI. The CDR3 spans 13 residues. J gave up 15 bases and V 2 bases, and 10 bases lay outside the gene matches. The CDR3 DNA is TGTGCCAGCAGTTACGGCGAGGGGGCCACCCCGCATTTT. Translation: CASSYGEGATPHF.